The 29 T cell receptor beta chains below come from one sample, sequenced in a study of OX40 agonist ivuxolimab in advanced cancers. Repertoires were generated with immunoSEQ multiplex PCR, while TCRdb's copy carries only in-frame clones and drops some. In the table there are about 14,000 clones, less than 90% of which are singletons. The material was CD4+ or CD8+ T cells sorted from blood, obtained in a trial of the OX40 agonist ivuxolimab. The receptors were sampled from an adult with an advanced solid tumor such as melanoma, head and neck, liver or kidney cancer.

In this sample, this clone is medium-sized (0.01 to 0.1%). The V and J genes are TRBV9 and TRBJ2-1, with TRBD2 matching 9 bases. V shed 7 bases, J shed 6 bases, and the junction held 11 bases outside the gene matches. The CDR3 consists of 15 residues. Germline V gives CDR1 SGDLS, CDR2 YYNGEE. The CDR3: CASGTAGGPGNEQFF. DNA of the CDR3: TGTGCCAGCGGGACCGCGGGAGGGCCTGGCAATGAGCAGTTCTTC.

The table lists this clone with a few counts. The V and J genes are TRBV27 and TRBJ1-2; 9 bases agree with TRBD1. V was pared by 8 bases and J by 3 bases, with 10 bases of the junction left unmatched. The CDR3 is 15 amino acids. The germline gives CDR1 MNHEY, CDR2 SMNVEV (reference sequence). In DNA form, the CDR3 reads TGTGCCAGCGGCATCCCGGGACAGGGTGACTATGGCTACACCTTC. The encoded protein is CASGIPGQGDYGYTF.

CDR3 protein: CASSLGGVEAFF. The DNA for the CDR3 is TGTGCCAGCAGCTTAGGAGGGGTAGAAGCTTTCTTT. The gene calls are TRBV11-1 and TRBJ1-1; the D gene is possibly TRBD1 (5 bases). Trimming left V 1 base short and J 8 bases short, with 8 bases between. Germline V gene lookup returns CDR1 SGHAT and CDR2 FQDESV (reference sequence). This CDR3 has 12 residues.

The CDR3 region has the DNA TGTGCCAGCAGTTTCTCGGGGCCTAGATCAGAGACCCAGTACTTC. Translation gives CASSFSGPRSETQYF. This chain uses TRBV6-6 with TRBJ2-5; D is tentatively TRBD1 or TRBD2 (5 bases each). The CDR3 has 15 residues. V lost 4 bases to trimming and J lost 4 bases, with 16 bases between them. Germline V gene sequence: CDR1 MNHNY, CDR2 SVGAGI (reference sequence).

Notes on this clone: Its ends do not fully match the called genes, so a read error is possible. The chain employs TRBV6-4 and TRBJ1-5; TRBD1 matches 8 bases. This CDR3 spans 17 amino acids. Germline values: CDR1 MRHNA, CDR2 SNTAGT. The CDR3 protein is CASSDFGGAGGGQPQHF. The CDR3 nucleotides are TGTGCCAGCAGCGACTTCGGAGGTGCAGGGGGCGGTCAGCCCCAGCATTTT.

The genes are TRBV7-9 and TRBJ2-3; TRBD2 matches 12 bases. The CDR3 consists of 19 residues. Germline loops: CDR1 SEHNR, CDR2 FQNEAQ (reference sequence). V shed 5 bases, J shed 1 base, and the junction held 13 bases outside the gene matches. The CDR3 DNA sequence: TGTGCCAGCAGCACCCGGACTAGCGGGGAGGAAAGTCGCACAGATACGCAGTATTTT. This sequence encodes CASSTRTSGEESRTDTQYF.

This chain uses TRBV4-2 with TRBJ2-7; tentatively, D is TRBD2 (5 bases). The germline V gene has CDR1 LGHNA and CDR2 YNFKEQ. Trimming pared 3 bases from V and 5 bases from J, leaving 14 bases between. This CDR3 has 14 amino acids. As DNA, the CDR3 is TGTGCCAGCAGCCAGCCTGGGAGTCCCAACGAGCAGTACTTC. Its protein product is CASSQPGSPNEQYF.

This rearrangement joins TRBV18 to TRBJ2-5; 10 bases match TRBD1. With 2 bases clipped from V and 3 bases from J, the junction kept 3 bases outside the gene matches. The germline V gene encodes CDR1 KGHSH and CDR2 LQKENI. This CDR3 has 15 residues. The CDR3 bases are TGTGCCAGCTCACCAGCCGGGACAGGGGAAGAGACCCAGTACTTC. Encoded protein: CASSPAGTGEETQYF.

The chain has TRBV27 and TRBJ2-1; weak D call: TRBD1 (6 bases). This CDR3 is built from 17 residues. V lost 3 bases and J 1 base, leaving 16 bases between the germline ends. Germline CDR1 reads MNHEY; CDR2 reads SMNVEV (reference sequence). In DNA, the CDR3 is TGTGCCAGCAGTTTTCAGGGGCACATTGTTTCCTACAATGAGCAGTTCTTC. Translation gives CASSFQGHIVSYNEQFF.

This chain joins TRBV27 and TRBJ1-5; 7 nucleotides agree with TRBD1. The length of the CDR3 is 15 residues. From germline, CDR1 is MNHEY and CDR2 SMNVEV (reference sequence). The junction had 1 base not matched to a gene; V was cut back by 1 base and J by 1 base. The CDR3 spells CASSLFRGSNQPQHF. The DNA of the CDR3 is TGTGCCAGCAGTTTATTCAGGGGGAGCAATCAGCCCCAGCATTTT.

The chain recombines TRBV7-5 with TRBJ2-5; TRBD2 is the table's D call, not checked against the DNA. TRBV7-5 is a listed pseudogene. The CDR3 sequence is 15 residues long. The CDR3 DNA follows: TGTGTCAGAAGCTTAGCCTCGAAACTGCAAGAGACCCAGTACTTC. This sequence encodes CVRSLASKLQETQYF.

CDR3 DNA: TGTGCCAGCAGCGGATGGACTAGCTTCATCTTCTCCTACAATGAGCAGTTCTTC. Protein sequence: CASSGWTSFIFSYNEQFF. The chain uses TRBV11-3 and TRBJ2-1, with 8 bases aligning to TRBD2. J lost 0 bases, V lost 5 bases, and 12 bases had no gene match. The CDR3 has 18 amino acids. CDR1 and CDR2 from the germline V gene are SGHNT and YENEEA. The entire variable domain, with the rest obtained from reference TRBV11-3 and TRBJ2-1, is as follows: EAGVVQSPRYKIIEKKQPVAFWCNPISGHNTLYWYLQNLGQGPELLIRYENEEAVDDSQLPKDRFSAERLKGVDSTLKIQPAELGDSAVYLCASSGWTSFIFSYNEQFFGPGTRLTVL.

The genes are TRBV11-3 and TRBJ2-7; 7 bases agree with TRBD1. CDR1 is SGHNT and CDR2 is YENEEA in the germline V gene. V shed 3 bases, J shed 2 bases, and the junction held 1 base outside the gene matches. This CDR3 has 13 residues. The CDR3 region is CASSLGQTYEQYF. The CDR3 bases are TGTGCCAGCAGCTTGGGACAGACCTACGAGCAGTACTTC. The entire variable domain, with the rest obtained from reference TRBV11-3 and TRBJ2-7, is as follows: EAGVVQSPRYKIIEKKQPVAFWCNPISGHNTLYWYLQNLGQGPELLIRYENEEAVDDSQLPKDRFSAERLKGVDSTLKIQPAELGDSAVYLCASSLGQTYEQYFGPGTRLTVT.

The sample holds one count of this clone. The chain couples TRBV2 to TRBJ2-7, with D possibly matching TRBD2 (6 bases). The CDR3 sequence is 16 residues long. V dropped 6 bases and J dropped 0 bases, with 18 bases sitting between them. Per germline, CDR1 SNHLY and CDR2 FYNNEI. For the CDR3, the DNA is TGTGCCAGCAGATCCATGGGAGGTCGGGACTCCTACGAGCAGTACTTC. Residues: CASRSMGGRDSYEQYF.

This rearrangement joins TRBV11-3 to TRBJ2-7, with 10 nucleotides matching TRBD1. Germline trimming cut 5 bases from V and 2 bases from J; bases unmatched to any gene: 6. CDR1 and CDR2 (germline): SGHNT, YENEEA. The CDR3 totals 15 residues. The CDR3, as DNA: TGTGCCAGCAGCCGCCCCGGGACAGGGGCCTACGAGCAGTACTTC. This codes for CASSRPGTGAYEQYF.

The rearrangement uses TRBV30 and TRBJ2-5, with D possibly being TRBD1 or TRBD2 (5 bases each). V lost 0 bases to trimming and J lost 2 bases, with 7 bases between them. The CDR3 contains 13 residues. Germline V gene sequence: CDR1 GTSNPN, CDR2 SVGIG (reference sequence). DNA for the CDR3: TGTGCCTGGAGTGTATGGGGGCAAGAGACCCAGTACTTC. This gives the protein CAWSVWGQETQYF.

V and J are TRBV7-2 and TRBJ2-5; weak D call: TRBD2 (7 bases). Trimming pared 2 bases from V and 5 bases from J, leaving 15 bases between. Germline V lookup: CDR1 SGHTA, CDR2 FQGNSA. This CDR3 has 15 residues. The CDR3 bases are TGTGCCAGCAGCTTATGGGGGGGCCGAGCGGAGACCCAGTACTTC. Amino acids: CASSLWGGRAETQYF.

J is TRBJ2-7 and V is TRBV4-3; no firm D call. This CDR3 comprises 17 residues. With 4 bases removed from V and 0 bases from J, the gap between germline ends came to 19 bases. Germline loops: CDR1 LGHNA, CDR2 YSLEER. CDR3 nucleotides: TGCGCCAGCAGCCCCACGATCTACCAGGCGAGCTCCTACGAGCAGTACTTC. Amino acids: CASSPTIYQASSYEQYF.

This clone came up a few times. V gene TRBV9 combines with J gene TRBJ2-2; D is possibly TRBD2 (5 bases). Looked up from germline, CDR1 is SGDLS and CDR2 is YYNGEE. V was cut by 4 bases and J by 3 bases, with 10 bases left in between. The CDR3 is made up of 14 amino acids. CDR3 sequence reads: CASSPRVYTGELFF. In DNA form, the CDR3 reads TGTGCCAGCAGCCCGCGGGTCTACACCGGGGAGCTGTTTTTT. Full variable domain (rest looked up from reference TRBV9 and TRBJ2-2): DSGVTQTPKHLITATGQRVTLRCSPRSGDLSVYWYQQSLDQGLQFLIQYYNGEERAKGNILERFSAQQFPDLHSELNLSSLELGDSALYFCASSPRVYTGELFFGEGSRLTVL.

The chain joins TRBV16 to TRBJ2-7; D is uncertain. The length of the CDR3 is 13 residues. Germline V CDR1 and CDR2: KGHSY, FQNENV. With 5 bases removed from V and 4 bases from J, the gap between germline ends came to 12 bases. The CDR3 protein is CASSKTARYEQYF. The CDR3 bases are TGTGCCAGCAGCAAGACTGCCCGATACGAGCAGTACTTC.

The chain uses TRBV15 and TRBJ2-7; 7 bases are a match to TRBD2. V was pared by 1 base and J by 5 bases, with 2 bases of the junction left unmatched. CDR1 and CDR2 from the germline V gene are LNHNV and YYDKDF (reference sequence). The CDR3 loop spans 13 amino acids. CDR3 DNA: TGTGCCACCAGCAGAGGGGAGGGTAACGAGCAGTACTTC. This codes for CATSRGEGNEQYF. The variable domain in full, completed from reference TRBV15 and TRBJ2-7, reads DAMVIQNPRYQVTQFGKPVTLSCSQTLNHNVMYWYQQKSSQAPKLLFHYYDKDFNNEADTPDNFQSRRPNTSFCFLDIRSPGLGDTAMYLCATSRGEGNEQYFGPGTRLTVT.

The chain couples TRBV7-3 to TRBJ2-3; D is uncertain. The ends were cut back, 2 bases at V and 0 bases at J, with 6 bases in the middle. This CDR3 contains 14 residues. Per the germline V gene, CDR1 is SGHTA and CDR2 is FQGTGA. The CDR3 coding sequence is TGTGCCAGCAGCTTATCAGTAAGCACAGATACGCAGTATTTT. Protein sequence: CASSLSVSTDTQYF.

This clone was seen only once. This rearrangement joins TRBV2 to TRBJ2-1; the D is unclear. CDR3 length: 16 residues. V was trimmed by 8 bases and J by 0 bases, leaving 17 bases between them. Germline assignment: CDR1 SNHLY and CDR2 FYNNEI. The CDR3 DNA is TGTGCCAGCCACGGGTCGGGCCCAAGCTCCTACAATGAGCAGTTCTTC. Protein product: CASHGSGPSSYNEQFF.

In its sample, this clone was seen once. The genes are TRBV5-4 and TRBJ2-7; tentative D call: TRBD2 (5 bases). Per germline, CDR1 SGHNT and CDR2 YYREEE (reference sequence). V was shortened by 0 bases and J by 4 bases, with 11 bases between the two germline ends. The CDR3 runs to 14 residues. CDR3 nucleotide sequence: TGTGCCAGCAGCTTGGGGCCGGGAACTTACGAGCAGTACTTC. Translated, it gives CASSLGPGTYEQYF.

This chain connects TRBV11-3 to TRBJ2-7; D is uncertain. Trimming took off 2 bases at V and 3 bases at J, with 8 bases between the two ends. The CDR3 runs 13 residues. Looked up from germline, CDR1 is SGHNT and CDR2 is YENEEA. The DNA of the CDR3 is TGTGCCAGCAGCTTATTTGCTGGCTACGAGCAGTACTTC. Amino acids: CASSLFAGYEQYF.

The chain combines TRBV6-5 with TRBJ2-7; D possibly uses TRBD1 or TRBD2 (5 bases each). CDR3 length: 14 amino acids. V lost 2 bases, J lost 3 bases, and 11 bases lay in between. The V gene's germline CDR1 is MNHEY and CDR2 SVGAGI. CDR3 DNA: TGTGCCAGCAGTTACGGGGGAGATATCTACGAGCAGTACTTC. It translates to CASSYGGDIYEQYF.

The chain combines TRBV7-9 with TRBJ2-6; D is ambiguous. The germline CDR1 and CDR2 sequences are SEHNR and FQNEAQ (reference sequence). This CDR3 region has 14 residues. Trimming cost V 5 bases and J 6 bases, with 11 bases left between them. The CDR3 bases are TGTGCCAGCAGCGCACCCGGCGTGGCCAACGTCCTGACTTTC. It translates to CASSAPGVANVLTF. Complete variable domain (other parts from reference TRBV7-9 and TRBJ2-6): DTGVSQNPRHKITKRGQNVTFRCDPISEHNRLYWYRQTLGQGPEFLTYFQNEAQLEKSRLLSDRFSAERPKGSFSTLEIQRTEQGDSAMYLCASSAPGVANVLTFGAGSRLTVL.

The chain has TRBV5-6 and TRBJ2-7; 8 nucleotides agree with TRBD1. The CDR3 has 16 amino acids. Germline V CDR1 and CDR2: SGHDT, YYEEEE. Trimming removed 5 bases from V and 3 bases from J; junction bases left unmatched: 13. The DNA of the CDR3 is TGTGCCAGCAGGCAATTTGGATCAGGGGGCCTCTACGAGCAGTACTTC. Encoded protein: CASRQFGSGGLYEQYF. Full variable domain (remainder filled in from reference TRBV5-6 and TRBJ2-7): DAGVTQSPTHLIKTRGQQVTLRCSPKSGHDTVSWYQQALGQGPQFIFQYYEEEERQRGNFPDRFSGHQFPNYSSELNVNALLLGDSALYLCASRQFGSGGLYEQYFGPGTRLTVT.

This clone has more than one count but fewer than ten. The CDR3 DNA sequence: TGTGCCAGTAGTATCCCAGGTTTTGGGCAGCCCCAGCATTTT. Its protein product is CASSIPGFGQPQHF. The chain is built from TRBV19 and TRBJ1-5, with D unclear. The V end lost 3 bases, the J end lost 7 bases, and 13 bases lay between the germline ends. This CDR3 spans 14 amino acids. Germline loops: CDR1 LNHDA, CDR2 SQIVND (reference sequence).